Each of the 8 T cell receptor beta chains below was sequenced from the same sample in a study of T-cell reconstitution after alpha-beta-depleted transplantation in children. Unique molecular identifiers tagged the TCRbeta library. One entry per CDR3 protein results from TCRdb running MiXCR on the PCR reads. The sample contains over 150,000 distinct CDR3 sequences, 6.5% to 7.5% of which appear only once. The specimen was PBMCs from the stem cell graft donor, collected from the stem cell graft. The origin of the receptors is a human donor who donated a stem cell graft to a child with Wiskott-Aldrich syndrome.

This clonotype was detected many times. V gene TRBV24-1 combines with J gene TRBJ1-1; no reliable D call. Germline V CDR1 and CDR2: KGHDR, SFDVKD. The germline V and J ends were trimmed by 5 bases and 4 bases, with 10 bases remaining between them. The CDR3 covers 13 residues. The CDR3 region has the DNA TGTGCCACCAGTGCCCCGGGTAGCACTGAAGCTTTCTTT. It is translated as CATSAPGSTEAFF.

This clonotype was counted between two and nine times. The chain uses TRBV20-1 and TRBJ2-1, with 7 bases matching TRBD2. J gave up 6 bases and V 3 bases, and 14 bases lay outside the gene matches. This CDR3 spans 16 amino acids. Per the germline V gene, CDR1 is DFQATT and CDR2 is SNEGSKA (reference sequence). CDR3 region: CSASRPGTISTNEQFF. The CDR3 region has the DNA TGCAGTGCTAGCCGACCCGGGACTATAAGTACCAATGAGCAGTTCTTC.

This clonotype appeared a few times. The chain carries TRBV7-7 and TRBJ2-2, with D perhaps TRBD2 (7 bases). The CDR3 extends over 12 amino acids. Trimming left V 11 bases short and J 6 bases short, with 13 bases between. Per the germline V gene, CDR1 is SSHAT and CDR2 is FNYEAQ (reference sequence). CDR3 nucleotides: TGTGCCGGGGGGGGCGCGGCCGGGGAGCTGTTTTTT. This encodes CAGGGAAGELFF.

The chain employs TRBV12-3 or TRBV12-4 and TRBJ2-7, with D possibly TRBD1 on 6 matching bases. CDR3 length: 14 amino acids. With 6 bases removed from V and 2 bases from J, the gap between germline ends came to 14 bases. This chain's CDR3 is CASSHRVSTYEQYF. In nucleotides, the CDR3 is TGTGCCAGCAGCCACAGGGTCTCAACCTACGAGCAGTACTTC.

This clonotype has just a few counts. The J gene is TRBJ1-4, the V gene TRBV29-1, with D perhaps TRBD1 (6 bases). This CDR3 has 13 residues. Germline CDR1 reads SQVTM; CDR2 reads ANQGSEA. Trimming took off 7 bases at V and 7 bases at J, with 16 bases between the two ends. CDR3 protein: CSAGSGHGEKLFF. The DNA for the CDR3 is TGCAGCGCTGGATCGGGACACGGTGAAAAACTGTTTTTT.

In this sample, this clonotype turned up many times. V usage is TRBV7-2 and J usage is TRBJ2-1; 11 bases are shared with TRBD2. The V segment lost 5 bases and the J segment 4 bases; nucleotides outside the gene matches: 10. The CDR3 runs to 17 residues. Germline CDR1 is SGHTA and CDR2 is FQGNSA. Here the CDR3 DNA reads TGTGCCAGCAGCCGAGTTGCCGCTAGCGGGAGGTACAATGAGCAGTTCTTC. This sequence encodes CASSRVAASGRYNEQFF.

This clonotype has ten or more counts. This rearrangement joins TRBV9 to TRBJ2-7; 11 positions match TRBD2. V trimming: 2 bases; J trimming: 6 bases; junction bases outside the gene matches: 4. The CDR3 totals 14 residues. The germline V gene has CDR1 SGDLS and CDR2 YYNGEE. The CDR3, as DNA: TGTGCCAGCAGCGTTGGACTAGCGGGCGGCGAGCAGTACTTC. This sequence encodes CASSVGLAGGEQYF.

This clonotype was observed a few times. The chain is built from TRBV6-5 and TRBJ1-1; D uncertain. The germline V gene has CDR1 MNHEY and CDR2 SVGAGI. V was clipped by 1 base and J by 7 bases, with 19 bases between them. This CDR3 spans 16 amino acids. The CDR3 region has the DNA TGTGCCAGCAGTTACTTCCTGGGGTGGGGTTTGGGTGAAGCTTTCTTT. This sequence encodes CASSYFLGWGLGEAFF.